The next 26 T cell receptor beta chains were all read from a single sample in a study of molecular identifiers for immune sequencing clone quantification. TCRdb redid the calling of the PCR reads with MiXCR, one entry per CDR3 protein. The data show fewer than 100,000 distinct CDR3 sequences, around 20% seen once. Sequenced sample: naive CD8+ T cells from blood, with Jurkat cell RNA spiked in. Subset noted: FACS-sorted CD8+CD4-CCR7+CD45RA+ naive T cells. The receptors come from a human donor in good health. Some libraries in this study had Jurkat cell RNA spiked in.

This clonotype was picked up a small number of times. The rearrangement links TRBV12-3 or TRBV12-4 to TRBJ2-2; TRBD2 aligns across 7 bases. The CDR3 runs to 14 residues. J gave up 2 bases and V 10 bases, and 7 bases lay outside the gene matches. DNA for the CDR3: TGTGCCACGCGGGACTATACAAACACCGGGGAGCTGTTTTTT. This translates into CATRDYTNTGELFF.

As to this clonotype: A single base separates this from a much larger clone, so it may be a read error. The chain recombines TRBV4-3 with TRBJ2-7; 7 bases match TRBD2. Per the germline V gene, CDR1 is LGHNA and CDR2 is YSLEER. The CDR3 has 13 residues. The DNA for the CDR3 is TGCGCCAGCAGCCCTCTTCGGGACTACGTGCAGTACTTC. It codes for CASSPLRDYVQYF.

This clonotype has a count of ten or more. The gene calls are TRBV27 and TRBJ2-2; D gene uncertain. Germline CDR1 is MNHEY and CDR2 is SMNVEV (reference sequence). Trimming removed 1 base at V and 5 bases at J, with 2 bases between. The CDR3 has 12 residues. The CDR3: CASSLWTGELFF. The CDR3 coding sequence is TGTGCCAGCAGTTTATGGACCGGGGAGCTGTTTTTT.

This chain uses TRBV27 with TRBJ2-3; 9 nucleotides agree with TRBD2. The germline CDR1 and CDR2 sequences are MNHEY and SMNVEV (reference sequence). Losses at the gene ends were 7 bases for V and 4 bases for J; bases not matched to a gene: 9. The CDR3 loop spans 15 amino acids. The CDR3 DNA is TGTGCCAGCAATAGAGGCGGGAGGGCCGCAGATACGCAGTATTTT. It is translated as CASNRGGRAADTQYF.

The genes are TRBV29-1 and TRBJ2-1; D may be TRBD2 (6 bases). The germline V gene encodes CDR1 SQVTM and CDR2 ANQGSEA. Trimming cost V 7 bases and J 0 bases, with 7 bases left between them. CDR3 length equals 12 residues. Written as DNA, the CDR3 is TGCAGCGCCGGGAGCTCCTACAATGAGCAGTTCTTC. Residues: CSAGSSYNEQFF.

Worth noting for this clonotype: This CDR3 fails to terminate in the conserved phenylalanine or tryptophan, so it likely reflects a read error. The chain combines TRBV7-9 with TRBJ1-6; possibly TRBD1 for D (5 bases). Germline values: CDR1 SEHNR, CDR2 FQNEAQ (reference sequence). This CDR3 has 14 amino acids. The CDR3 sequence: CAGGRAVNNSPLHL. The CDR3 DNA reads TGTGCTGGGGGTAGAGCAGTGAATAATTCACCCCTCCACCTT.

This rearrangement joins TRBV5-4 to TRBJ1-2; maybe TRBD1 (6 bases). V lost 3 bases and J lost 4, with 16 bases in between. Germline V gene data show CDR1 as SGHNT and CDR2 as YYREEE (reference sequence). The CDR3 consists of 15 residues. In DNA form, the CDR3 reads TGTGCCAGCAGCTCGGGTCCCGGGGACACCTATGGCTACACCTTC. Encoded protein: CASSSGPGDTYGYTF. The full variable domain, rest sourced from reference TRBV5-4 and TRBJ1-2, is ETGVTQSPTHLIKTRGQQVTLRCSSQSGHNTVSWYQQALGQGPQFIFQYYREEENGRGNFPPRFSGLQFPNYSSELNVNALELDDSALYLCASSSGPGDTYGYTFGSGTRLTVV.

This clonotype has at least ten counts. The V call is TRBV6-2 or TRBV6-3, the J call TRBJ1-4; the D gene is possibly TRBD1 (5 bases). Trimming cost V 7 bases and J 7 bases, with 25 bases left between them. CDR1 is MNHEY, CDR2 SVGEGT, per germline. The CDR3 is 17 residues long. This chain's CDR3 is CASTKETEPSGFEKLFF. The CDR3 coding sequence is TGTGCCAGCACCAAGGAGACAGAGCCTTCAGGATTTGAAAAACTGTTTTTT.

This clonotype was seen more than once but under ten times. The chain recombines TRBV7-6 with TRBJ2-1; 10 nucleotides match TRBD2. Germline CDR1 and CDR2: SGHVS and FNYEAQ. The CDR3 covers 16 residues. With V trimmed by 2 bases and J by 0 bases, 1 base remained unmatched. CDR3 nucleotides: TGTGCCAGCAGCTTAACTAGCGGGGACTCCTACAATGAGCAGTTCTTC. The encoded protein is CASSLTSGDSYNEQFF.

The sample holds a few counts of this clonotype. This chain joins TRBV9 and TRBJ2-7; 8 bases map to TRBD1. This CDR3 is built from 16 residues. CDR1 is SGDLS and CDR2 is YYNGEE in the germline V gene. V lost 0 bases and J lost 0; bases outside the gene matches: 5. The CDR3 nucleotides read TGTGCCAGCAGCGTAGAGGACAGGGCAAGCTCCTACGAGCAGTACTTC. It yields the protein CASSVEDRASSYEQYF.

This clonotype was detected only once. The chain carries TRBV19 and TRBJ1-1, with a weak D call TRBD1 (5 bases). The germline V gene encodes CDR1 LNHDA and CDR2 SQIVND (reference sequence). CDR3 length: 15 amino acids. V lost 6 bases and J lost 0, with 14 bases in between. This chain's CDR3 is CASRIPWGMNTEAFF. The CDR3 DNA follows: TGTGCCAGTAGGATCCCCTGGGGGATGAACACTGAAGCTTTCTTT.

A few counts support this clonotype. V usage is TRBV11-2 and J usage is TRBJ1-4, with 7 bases that match TRBD1. Germline CDR1 and CDR2: SGHAT and FQNNGV. V lost 4 bases and J lost 4; bases outside the gene matches: 6. There are 15 residues in the CDR3. The CDR3 loop reads CASSSGGGLNEKLFF. The CDR3 nucleotides are TGTGCCAGCAGCTCAGGAGGGGGCCTTAATGAAAAACTGTTTTTT.

There are many counts of this clonotype. The chain has TRBV5-5 and TRBJ2-7; 12 bases line up with TRBD1. CDR3 length: 14 residues. Trimming removed 3 bases from V and 5 bases from J; junction bases left unmatched: 3. Per germline, CDR1 SGHKS and CDR2 YYEKEE (reference sequence). The CDR3 region has the DNA TGTGCCAGCAGCTGGGGACAGGGGGCGGACGAGCAGTACTTC. The encoded protein is CASSWGQGADEQYF.

This clonotype was counted a single time. V usage is TRBV12-3 or TRBV12-4 and J usage is TRBJ2-1; 7 bases line up with TRBD1. CDR3 size: 13 residues. Trimming took 6 bases from V and 10 from J; bases not matched to a gene: 9. DNA of the CDR3: TGTGCCAGCAGAGATGACAGGGTGGGCGAGCAGTTCTTC. Translated: CASRDDRVGEQFF.

This clonotype was observed at least ten times. The chain links TRBV7-2 to TRBJ2-7, with 7 bases matching TRBD2. V gave up 5 bases and J gave up 2 bases; unmatched junction bases: 6. CDR1 SGHTA and CDR2 FQGNSA come from the germline V gene. The CDR3 length is 14 residues. The CDR3 DNA follows: TGTGCCAGCAGCCCCGGGGAGGGGCCCTACGAGCAGTACTTC. Its protein is CASSPGEGPYEQYF.

A note on this clonotype: This may arise from a read error, as a much more abundant clone is one base away. This chain links TRBV4-2 with TRBJ1-3; D is possibly TRBD1 (5 bases). The CDR3 is 15 amino acids. V was cut by 1 base and J by 3 bases, with 10 bases left in between. Germline CDR1 is LGHNA and CDR2 is YNFKEQ. The CDR3, as DNA: TGTGCCAGCAGCCAAGGCAGGGAGGTTGGAAACACCATATATTTT. This translates into CASSQGREVGNTIYF.

This clonotype was detected many times. The V and J genes are TRBV29-1 and TRBJ2-2; D possibly matches TRBD1 or TRBD2 (5 bases each). Germline CDR1 is SQVTM and CDR2 is ANQGSEA. CDR3 length: 12 amino acids. With 4 bases removed from V and 6 bases from J, the gap between germline ends came to 9 bases. CDR3 protein: CSVVGVSGELFF. In DNA, the CDR3 is TGCAGCGTTGTGGGGGTGTCCGGGGAGCTGTTTTTT.

In the case of this clonotype: A read error may explain this, as a much larger clone is one base away. The chain employs TRBV6-5 and TRBJ2-2, with unresolved D. CDR3 length equals 14 residues. The germline V gene has CDR1 MNHEY and CDR2 SVGAGI. CDR3 in DNA: TGTGTCAGCAGTTACACTATTAACACCGGGGAGCTGTTTTTT. Translation: CVSSYTINTGELFF.

This clonotype was found a few times. The genes are TRBV6-2 or TRBV6-3 and TRBJ2-7; D is unresolved. CDR3 size: 13 residues. The germline CDR1 and CDR2 sequences are MNHEY and SVGEGT. The V end lost 8 bases, the J end lost 5 bases, and 16 bases lay between the germline ends. CDR3 nucleotide sequence: TGTGCCAGCTCGATAGGTTTTATTGACGAGCAGTACTTC. This encodes CASSIGFIDEQYF.

This clonotype came up a few times. The gene calls are TRBV7-9 and TRBJ2-2, with D tentatively TRBD2 (5 bases). The CDR3 is made up of 15 amino acids. V gave up 1 base and J gave up 0 bases, with 6 bases separating them. From germline, CDR1 is SEHNR and CDR2 FQNEAQ (reference sequence). The CDR3 spells CASSLGRANTGELFF. In DNA, the CDR3 is TGTGCCAGCAGCTTAGGGCGGGCGAACACCGGGGAGCTGTTTTTT. Full variable domain (remainder filled in from reference TRBV7-9 and TRBJ2-2): DTGVSQNPRHKITKRGQNVTFRCDPISEHNRLYWYRQTLGQGPEFLTYFQNEAQLEKSRLLSDRFSAERPKGSFSTLEIQRTEQGDSAMYLCASSLGRANTGELFFGEGSRLTVL.

As for this clonotype: A read error may explain this, as a much larger clone is one base away. The chain recombines TRBV10-2 with TRBJ2-3; 10 bases fit TRBD2. With 7 bases clipped from V and 9 bases from J, the junction kept 10 bases outside the gene matches. This CDR3 region has 14 residues. CDR1 is WSHSY, CDR2 SAAADI, per germline. The CDR3 is CASNGAGGRETQYF. The CDR3, as DNA: TGCGCCAGCAATGGAGCGGGGGGGCGAGAAACGCAGTATTTT.

Points on this clonotype: The missing conserved phenylalanine or tryptophan at the end of this CDR3 makes a read error likely. The chain combines TRBV20-1 with TRBJ2-1, with D perhaps TRBD2 (5 bases). The CDR3 covers 16 residues. Germline CDR1 reads DFQATT; CDR2 reads SNEGSKA (reference sequence). V was cut by 2 bases and J by 0 bases, with 14 bases left in between. The CDR3 loop reads CSARSRERSSYNEQFS. The CDR3 nucleotides read TGCAGTGCTAGATCCCGCGAGCGGAGCTCCTACAATGAGCAGTTCTCC.

This clonotype has at least ten counts. The genes are TRBV9 and TRBJ1-3; D not certain. Trimming took off 0 bases at V and 0 bases at J, with 7 bases between the two ends. Per germline, CDR1 SGDLS and CDR2 YYNGEE. CDR3 length equals 15 residues. The CDR3 nucleotides are TGTGCCAGCAGCGTAGACGGGGTCTCTGGAAACACCATATATTTT. It specifies CASSVDGVSGNTIYF.

Worth noting for this clonotype: This could be a read error, since a much larger clone is one nucleotide away. The CDR3 loop is CASSLRQGTAGANVLTF. The DNA for the CDR3 is TGTGCCAGCAGCTTACGGCAGGGGACGGCTGGGGCCAACGTCCTGACTTTC. The V and J genes are TRBV7-2 and TRBJ2-6; a weak D match, TRBD1 (6 bases). From germline, CDR1 is SGHTA and CDR2 FQGNSA. Trimming took 2 bases from V and 2 from J, leaving 13 bases between them. This CDR3 contains 17 residues.

This clonotype was counted many times. The chain combines TRBV5-4 with TRBJ2-7; 7 bases agree with TRBD2. The V and J ends lost 0 bases and 3 bases, in that order; junction bases with no gene match: 6. This CDR3 spans 15 amino acids. Germline lookup yields CDR1 SGHNT and CDR2 YYREEE (reference sequence). CDR3 nucleotide sequence: TGTGCCAGCAGCTTGGGCAGCGGGAACGGCTACGAGCAGTACTTC. It codes for CASSLGSGNGYEQYF.

In its sample, this clonotype was seen many times. This rearrangement joins TRBV6-2 or TRBV6-3 to TRBJ2-2, with 7 nucleotides matching TRBD1. Germline lookup yields CDR1 MNHEY and CDR2 SVGEGT. The CDR3 contains 14 residues. The V and J ends lost 6 bases and 4 bases, in that order; junction bases with no gene match: 5. The CDR3 protein is CASSGQAFTGELFF. The CDR3 DNA follows: TGTGCCAGCAGCGGACAGGCGTTCACCGGGGAGCTGTTTTTT.